This entry lists 21 T cell receptor beta chains sequenced from one sample in a study of T cell repertoires in cytomegalovirus infection. Via MiXCR, TCRdb re-called the reads, giving one row per CDR3 protein. Here the sample spans about 140,000 distinct CDR3 sequences, about 6.5% being singletons. The sequencing input was PBMCs. These receptors were obtained from a human donor in good health (CMV status not recorded). Some clones in this sample may be carry-over from other donors' samples.

This clonotype was observed many times. This chain connects TRBV7-6 to TRBJ1-6; D might be TRBD1 (6 bases). Per germline, CDR1 SGHVS and CDR2 FNYEAQ. The length of the CDR3 is 15 residues. Between the trimmed V and J ends, which lost 1 base and 7 bases, there was a span of 11 bases. The CDR3 reads CASSLDAGANSPLHF. As DNA, the CDR3 is TGTGCCAGCAGCTTAGACGCAGGGGCAAATTCACCCCTCCACTTT.

This clonotype showed up many times. The chain recombines TRBV18 with TRBJ2-3; tentatively, D is TRBD1 (5 bases). Per the germline V gene, CDR1 is KGHSH and CDR2 is LQKENI. There are 16 residues in the CDR3. V was pared by 2 bases and J by 2 bases, with 14 bases between. CDR3 loop: CASSPAQTAITDTQYF. The DNA of the CDR3 is TGTGCCAGCTCACCAGCCCAGACAGCCATCACAGATACGCAGTATTTT.

This clonotype was detected only a few times. This chain uses TRBV7-9 with TRBJ1-5; D gene unclear. This CDR3 has 14 residues. Trimming shortened V by 3 bases and J by 5 bases, and 11 bases separated the two germline ends. Germline V gene sequence: CDR1 SEHNR, CDR2 FQNEAQ (reference sequence). The CDR3 protein is CASSFGGWDQPQHF. DNA for the CDR3: TGTGCCAGCAGCTTTGGAGGGTGGGATCAGCCCCAGCATTTT.

V and J are TRBV2 and TRBJ1-1, with TRBD1 matching 7 bases. Germline V CDR1 and CDR2: SNHLY, FYNNEI. This CDR3 comprises 13 residues. J was trimmed by 2 bases and V by 10 bases; bases with no gene match: 7. For the CDR3, the DNA is TGTGCCAAGACGGGACAGCTAAACACTGAAGCTTTCTTT. Amino acids: CAKTGQLNTEAFF.

In this sample, this clonotype turned up a few times. The rearrangement joins TRBV6-2 or TRBV6-3 to TRBJ2-5, with unresolved D. CDR3 size: 15 residues. Between the trimmed V and J ends, which lost 0 bases and 2 bases, there was a span of 10 bases. Germline V gene lookup returns CDR1 MNHEY and CDR2 SVGEGT. DNA for the CDR3: TGTGCCAGCAGTTACTCGCAGGCAACTCAAGAGACCCAGTACTTC. Amino acid sequence: CASSYSQATQETQYF.

The V call is TRBV28, the J call TRBJ1-1; D is unresolved. The CDR3 length is 11 residues. Trimming stripped 5 bases from V and 11 bases from J, with 12 bases between. Germline V lookup: CDR1 MDHEN, CDR2 SYDVKM. The CDR3 loop reads CASSTPRWAFF. The CDR3 DNA follows: TGTGCCAGCAGTACTCCCCGGTGGGCTTTCTTT.

This clonotype was seen many times. V is TRBV29-1 and J is TRBJ2-6; D not certain. CDR1 is SQVTM, CDR2 ANQGSEA, per germline. The CDR3 is 15 residues long. Between the trimmed V and J ends, which lost 5 bases and 2 bases, there was a span of 13 bases. The CDR3 sequence: CSVKGSGTGANVLTF. DNA for the CDR3: TGCAGCGTTAAGGGAAGTGGTACTGGGGCCAACGTCCTGACTTTC.

V usage is TRBV6-2 or TRBV6-3 and J usage is TRBJ2-7; 7 nucleotides agree with TRBD2. With V trimmed by 7 bases and J by 0 bases, 6 bases remained unmatched. CDR1 and CDR2 (germline): MNHEY, SVGEGT. The CDR3 is made up of 14 amino acids. CDR3 sequence reads: CASNQAGTSYEQYF. The CDR3 bases are TGTGCCAGCAATCAAGCGGGGACCTCCTACGAGCAGTACTTC.

This clonotype was detected only a few times. This chain links TRBV20-1 with TRBJ1-4, with D unresolved. Trimming cost V 2 bases and J 3 bases, with 10 bases left between them. This CDR3 comprises 14 residues. Per the germline V gene, CDR1 is DFQATT and CDR2 is SNEGSKA (reference sequence). CDR3 nucleotide sequence: TGCAGTGCTAGATCCGGGGTTTCTAATGAAAAACTGTTTTTT. This translates into CSARSGVSNEKLFF.

This clonotype was found many times. This chain connects TRBV7-6 to TRBJ2-3; 8 nucleotides line up with TRBD2. The CDR3 covers 16 residues. In germline, CDR1 is SGHVS, CDR2 FNYEAQ. V dropped 5 bases and J dropped 2; count of bases not matched to a gene: 9. CDR3 in DNA: TGTGCCAGCAGCGCCGTGGGCGGGGGGTCCACAGATACGCAGTATTTT. Protein: CASSAVGGGSTDTQYF.

This clonotype was seen a handful of times. The V and J genes are TRBV29-1 and TRBJ1-1; 7 nucleotides match TRBD1. Germline assignment: CDR1 SQVTM and CDR2 ANQGSEA. The CDR3 is 11 residues long. The ends lost 5 bases at V and 5 bases at J; junction bases unmatched: 2. The CDR3 here is CSVRGRTEAFF. The DNA of the CDR3 is TGCAGCGTTAGGGGGCGGACTGAAGCTTTCTTT.

This clonotype was counted once. The genes are TRBV4-1 and TRBJ1-1; D remains unclear. V was pared by 0 bases and J by 3 bases, with 5 bases between. CDR1 is MGHRA and CDR2 is YSYEKL in the germline V gene. This CDR3 has 13 residues. The CDR3 bases are TGCGCCAGCAGCCAAGACCCTTACACTGAAGCTTTCTTT. It encodes CASSQDPYTEAFF.

This clonotype occurred many times. This chain connects TRBV7-2 to TRBJ1-1; D uncertain. Deletions cut 5 bases from V and 0 bases from J, with 10 bases between. This CDR3 is 14 amino acids long. Germline lookup yields CDR1 SGHTA and CDR2 FQGNSA. CDR3: CASSPRSLNTEAFF. The CDR3 DNA sequence: TGTGCCAGCAGCCCGAGATCCTTGAACACTGAAGCTTTCTTT. Supplemented by reference TRBV7-2 and TRBJ1-1, the full variable domain reads GAGVSQSPSNKVTEKGKDVELRCDPISGHTALYWYRQSLGQGLEFLIYFQGNSAPDKSGLPSDRFSAERTGGSVSTLTIQRTQQEDSAVYLCASSPRSLNTEAFFGQGTRLTVV.

This clonotype has more than one count but fewer than ten. This chain connects TRBV7-2 to TRBJ2-7; D not resolved. The length of the CDR3 is 9 residues. Germline CDR1 reads SGHTA; CDR2 reads FQGNSA. The ends were cut back, 8 bases at V and 7 bases at J, with 6 bases in the middle. CDR3 bases: TGTGCCAGCGGGTTTGAGCAGTACTTC. Translated, it gives CASGFEQYF.

This clonotype was seen many times. The gene calls are TRBV5-8 and TRBJ1-5, with 9 bases aligning to TRBD1. Per germline, CDR1 SGHTS and CDR2 YDEGEE. The CDR3 is 14 amino acids. V trimming: 0 bases; J trimming: 7 bases; junction bases outside the gene matches: 2. CDR3 in amino acids: CASSLDRGRQPQHF. In DNA form, the CDR3 reads TGTGCCAGCAGCTTGGACAGGGGGCGGCAGCCCCAGCATTTT.

The table lists this clonotype with many counts. DNA for the CDR3: TGTGCCAGCAGCTTATCGGGACTAGTCAGCGAGACCCAGTACTTC. Protein product: CASSLSGLVSETQYF. The rearrangement links TRBV7-2 to TRBJ2-5; the match to TRBD2 covers 8 bases. V shed 2 bases, J shed 5 bases, and the junction held 7 bases outside the gene matches. The CDR3 runs to 15 residues. The V gene's germline CDR1 is SGHTA and CDR2 FQGNSA.

This clonotype was detected ten times or more. The genes are TRBV28 and TRBJ1-1; 8 bases are a match to TRBD1. The CDR3 covers 14 residues. V was clipped by 3 bases and J by 4 bases; unmatched bases: 4. Per the germline V gene, CDR1 is MDHEN and CDR2 is SYDVKM. The chain's CDR3 is CASSFRGPGTEAFF. CDR3 in DNA: TGTGCCAGCAGTTTCAGGGGGCCGGGCACTGAAGCTTTCTTT.

At least ten counts were recorded for this clonotype. V usage is TRBV7-2 and J usage is TRBJ2-5, with TRBD2 as a possible D gene (7 bases). V gave up 3 bases and J gave up 0 bases, with 14 bases separating them. This CDR3 has 16 residues. Germline V lookup: CDR1 SGHTA, CDR2 FQGNSA. CDR3 region: CASSLGGGRYQETQYF. DNA for the CDR3: TGTGCCAGCAGCTTGGGAGGGGGACGGTACCAAGAGACCCAGTACTTC. The variable domain in full, with the rest retrieved from reference TRBV7-2 and TRBJ2-5, is GAGVSQSPSNKVTEKGKDVELRCDPISGHTALYWYRQSLGQGLEFLIYFQGNSAPDKSGLPSDRFSAERTGGSVSTLTIQRTQQEDSAVYLCASSLGGGRYQETQYFGPGTRLLVL.

This clonotype was observed many times. The chain has TRBV6-5 and TRBJ1-1; D call uncertain. Trimming pared 0 bases from V and 0 bases from J, leaving 14 bases between. CDR3 length equals 17 residues. Germline lookup yields CDR1 MNHEY and CDR2 SVGAGI. CDR3 bases: TGTGCCAGCAGTTACTCTGCCACTCGGTTCATGAACACTGAAGCTTTCTTT. Translated: CASSYSATRFMNTEAFF.

The genes are TRBV5-1 and TRBJ2-3; D gene uncertain. The CDR3 consists of 14 residues. Germline lookup yields CDR1 SGHRS and CDR2 YFSETQ. The ends were cut back, 0 bases at V and 9 bases at J, with 14 bases in the middle. CDR3 sequence reads: CASSLDYAPPTQYF. CDR3 bases: TGCGCCAGCAGCTTGGACTACGCACCGCCAACGCAGTATTTT.

This clonotype appeared a few times. The gene calls are TRBV20-1 and TRBJ1-4; no clear D gene. V gave up 0 bases and J gave up 8 bases, with 7 bases separating them. This CDR3 region has 12 residues. Germline loops: CDR1 DFQATT, CDR2 SNEGSKA (reference sequence). CDR3 nucleotides: TGCAGTGCTAGAGATCCGGGGGAAAAACTGTTTTTT. This encodes CSARDPGEKLFF.